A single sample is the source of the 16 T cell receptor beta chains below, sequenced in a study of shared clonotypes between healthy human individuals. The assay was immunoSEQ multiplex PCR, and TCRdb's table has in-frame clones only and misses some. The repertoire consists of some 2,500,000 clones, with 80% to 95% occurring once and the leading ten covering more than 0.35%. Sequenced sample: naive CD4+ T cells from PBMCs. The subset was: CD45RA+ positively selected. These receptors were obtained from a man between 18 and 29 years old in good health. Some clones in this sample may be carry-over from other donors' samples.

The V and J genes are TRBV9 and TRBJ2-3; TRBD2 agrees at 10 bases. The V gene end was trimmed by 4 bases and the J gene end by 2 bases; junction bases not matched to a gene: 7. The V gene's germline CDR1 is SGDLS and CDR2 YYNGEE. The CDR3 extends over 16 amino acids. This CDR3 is CASSPRTSGYTDTQYF. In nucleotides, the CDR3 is TGTGCCAGCAGCCCAAGGACTAGCGGATACACAGATACGCAGTATTTT.

CDR3 loop: CASSLSSPPGELFF. The CDR3 DNA is TGTGCCAGCAGCTTGAGTTCTCCCCCCGGGGAGCTGTTTTTT. V is TRBV5-4 and J is TRBJ2-2; D gene uncertain. Looked up from germline, CDR1 is SGHNT and CDR2 is YYREEE (reference sequence). This CDR3 spans 14 amino acids. V was trimmed by 1 base and J by 6 bases, leaving 10 bases between them. The variable domain in full, completed from reference TRBV5-4 and TRBJ2-2, reads ETGVTQSPTHLIKTRGQQVTLRCSSQSGHNTVSWYQQALGQGPQFIFQYYREEENGRGNFPPRFSGLQFPNYSSELNVNALELDDSALYLCASSLSSPPGELFFGEGSRLTVL.

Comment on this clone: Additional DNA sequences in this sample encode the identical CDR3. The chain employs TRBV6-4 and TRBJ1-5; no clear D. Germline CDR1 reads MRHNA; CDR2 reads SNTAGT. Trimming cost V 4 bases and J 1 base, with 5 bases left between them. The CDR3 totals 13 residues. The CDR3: CASSGGSNQPQHF. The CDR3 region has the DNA TGTGCCAGCAGTGGGGGAAGCAATCAGCCCCAGCATTTT.

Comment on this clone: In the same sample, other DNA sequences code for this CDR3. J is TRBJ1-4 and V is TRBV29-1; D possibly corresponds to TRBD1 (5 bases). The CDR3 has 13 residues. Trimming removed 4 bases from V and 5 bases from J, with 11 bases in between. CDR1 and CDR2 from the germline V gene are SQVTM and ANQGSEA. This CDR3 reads CSVGGVLNEKLFF. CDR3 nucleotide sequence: TGCAGCGTTGGGGGGGTTTTAAATGAAAAACTGTTTTTT.

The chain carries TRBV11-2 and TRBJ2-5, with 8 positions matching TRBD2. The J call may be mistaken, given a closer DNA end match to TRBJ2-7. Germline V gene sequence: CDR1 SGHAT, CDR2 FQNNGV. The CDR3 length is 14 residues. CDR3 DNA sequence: TGTGCCAGCAGCAGGACTAGCAGCGCCTACGAGCAGTACTTC. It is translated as CASSRTSSAYEQYF.

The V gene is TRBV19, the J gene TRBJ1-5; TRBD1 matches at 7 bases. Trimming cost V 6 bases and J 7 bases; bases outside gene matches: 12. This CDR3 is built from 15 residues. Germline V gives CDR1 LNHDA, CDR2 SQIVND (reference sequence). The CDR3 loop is CASRVTTGPGQPQHF. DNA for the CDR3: TGTGCCAGTAGGGTGACGACAGGGCCAGGACAGCCCCAGCATTTT.

The CDR3 bases are TGCGCCAGCAGCTTGGTAGTAAGCGGGGCAGATACGCAGTATTTT. Its protein product is CASSLVVSGADTQYF. V and J are TRBV5-1 and TRBJ2-3; 7 bases agree with TRBD2. The CDR3 sequence is 15 residues long. The trim removed 0 bases at V and 4 bases at J, leaving 5 bases unmatched. The V gene's germline CDR1 is SGHRS and CDR2 YFSETQ. The entire variable domain, with the rest obtained from reference TRBV5-1 and TRBJ2-3, is as follows: KAGVTQTPRYLIKTRGQQVTLSCSPISGHRSVSWYQQTPGQGLQFLFEYFSETQRNKGNFPGRFSGRQFSNSRSEMNVSTLELGDSALYLCASSLVVSGADTQYFGPGTRLTVL.

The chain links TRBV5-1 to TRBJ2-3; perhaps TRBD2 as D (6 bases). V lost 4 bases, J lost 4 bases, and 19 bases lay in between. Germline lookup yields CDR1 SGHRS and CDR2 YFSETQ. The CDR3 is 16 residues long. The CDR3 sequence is CASSPEVARRADTQYF. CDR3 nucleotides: TGCGCCAGCAGCCCCGAGGTCGCTAGGAGGGCAGATACGCAGTATTTT.

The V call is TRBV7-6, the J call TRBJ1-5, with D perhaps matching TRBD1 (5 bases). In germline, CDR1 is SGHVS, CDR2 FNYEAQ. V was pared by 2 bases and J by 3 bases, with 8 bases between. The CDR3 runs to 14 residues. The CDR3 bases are TGTGCCAGCAGCTTACCAGGGACCAATCAGCCCCAGCATTTT. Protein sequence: CASSLPGTNQPQHF.

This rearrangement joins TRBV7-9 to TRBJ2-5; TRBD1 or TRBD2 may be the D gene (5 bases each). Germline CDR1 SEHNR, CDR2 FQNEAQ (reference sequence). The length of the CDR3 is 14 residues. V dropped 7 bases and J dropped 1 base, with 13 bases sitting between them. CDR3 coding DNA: TGTGCCAGCAACCGGGACGTACTCCAAGAGACCCAGTACTTC. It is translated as CASNRDVLQETQYF.

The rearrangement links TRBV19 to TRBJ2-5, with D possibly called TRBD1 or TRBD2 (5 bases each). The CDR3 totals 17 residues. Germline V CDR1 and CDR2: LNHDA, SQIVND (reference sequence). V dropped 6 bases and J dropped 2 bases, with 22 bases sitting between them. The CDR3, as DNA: TGTGCCAGTAGCGTACCGGGACCACCCAGGGATCAAGAGACCCAGTACTTC. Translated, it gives CASSVPGPPRDQETQYF.

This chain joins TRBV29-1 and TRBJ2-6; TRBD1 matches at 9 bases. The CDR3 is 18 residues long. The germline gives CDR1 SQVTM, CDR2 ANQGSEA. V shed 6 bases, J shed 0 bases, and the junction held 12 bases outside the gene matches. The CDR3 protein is CSVPSAGQGPSGANVLTF. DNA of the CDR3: TGCAGCGTCCCCTCTGCGGGACAGGGCCCCTCTGGGGCCAACGTCCTGACTTTC.

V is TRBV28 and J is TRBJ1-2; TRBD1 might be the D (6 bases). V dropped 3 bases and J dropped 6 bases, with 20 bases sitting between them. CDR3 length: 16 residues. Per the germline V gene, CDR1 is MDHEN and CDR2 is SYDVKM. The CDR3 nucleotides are TGTGCCAGCAGTTTCCCGACGGGCGACAGGTTACATGGCTACACCTTC. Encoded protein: CASSFPTGDRLHGYTF.

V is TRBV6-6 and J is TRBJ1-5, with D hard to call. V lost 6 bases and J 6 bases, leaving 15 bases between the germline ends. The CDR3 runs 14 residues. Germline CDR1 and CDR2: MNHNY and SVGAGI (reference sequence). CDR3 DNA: TGTGCCAGCAGCCAGAGACGGGATGGTCAGCCCCAGCATTTT. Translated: CASSQRRDGQPQHF.

The CDR3 protein is CASSVGLAGVDDEQFF. In DNA, the CDR3 is TGTGCCAGCAGCGTTGGACTAGCGGGAGTCGATGATGAGCAGTTCTTC. The J gene is TRBJ2-1, the V gene TRBV9; 13 bases fit TRBD2. The germline gives CDR1 SGDLS, CDR2 YYNGEE. The CDR3 extends over 16 amino acids. The trim removed 2 bases at V and 8 bases at J, leaving 7 bases unmatched.

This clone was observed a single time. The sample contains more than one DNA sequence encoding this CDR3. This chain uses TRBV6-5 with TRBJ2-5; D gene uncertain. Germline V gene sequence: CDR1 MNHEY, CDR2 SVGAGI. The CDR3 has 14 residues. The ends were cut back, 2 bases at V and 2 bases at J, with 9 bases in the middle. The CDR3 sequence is CASSYLDRQETQYF. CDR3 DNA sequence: TGTGCCAGCAGTTACCTCGATAGGCAAGAGACCCAGTACTTC.